The clone carrying this TCR delta chain was counted a few times. Its antigen is as yet unknown. The template was reverse-transcribed extracted RNA. Pooled V-gene forward primers with one constant-region reverse primer generated the CDR3 amplicons by multiplex PCR. TCRdb reprocessed the multiplex PCR reads through CATT. Of 50,000 to 60,000 delta-chain clones in the sample, roughly 15% were seen once. The data were obtained in a study of Vδ1+ human thymocytes. Study-level findings and limits: Thymic TRG and TRD repertoires appeared highly polyclonal. TRD repertoires were essentially private, unlike widely shared TRG clonotypes. The authors advised highly purified populations and single-cell validation.

CDR3 length equals 19 residues. The germline gives CDR1 TSWWSYY, CDR2 QGS. The V and J ends lost 5 bases and 1 base respectively, with 26 bases between them. After alphabeta T cell depletion, CD3+ Vdelta1+ Vdelta2- thymocytes were sorted. The receptor was derived from a girl younger than two who had congenital heart surgery. V is TRDV1 and J is TRDJ1, with D tentatively TRDD3 (6 bases). The sequencing sample was made of Vdelta1+ gamma-delta thymocytes from the thymus. Subset denoted: FACS-sorted CD3+ TCRalphabeta- TCRVdelta1+ TCRVdelta2- thymocytes. This CDR3 is CALGPRTLDWVIPTDKLIF. CDR3 DNA: TGTGCTCTTGGGCCTCGTACCCTTGACTGGGTGATACCCACCGATAAACTCATCTTT.